The present TCR beta chain was sequenced within a study of cytomegalovirus exposure and HLA in healthy donors. Whole-study context: In an early release, HLA-typed donors contributed approximately 82 million unique TCR sequences.

Germline V CDR1 and CDR2: LNHDA, SQIVND (reference sequence). This CDR3 comprises 13 residues. V dropped 10 bases and J dropped 4 bases, with 15 bases sitting between them. Broader study findings: In a later analysis, about 17,000 TCR beta sequences were associated with HLA alleles at 0.05 false discovery rate.

PCR involved 60 Vbeta and 13 Jbeta primers. This table comes from immunoSEQ multiplex PCR, and its TCRdb copy is limited to in-frame clones, with some not included. The table has under 150,000 clones, over 75% seen once. As regards this clone: Its antigen is undetermined.

The specimen sequenced was PBMCs. This sequence joins TRBV19 and TRBJ2-3; weak D call: TRBD1 (6 bases). The sequence derives from a male donor in good health and CMV-seronegative. CDR3 residues: CATRGSSADTQYF. CDR3 sequence (DNA): TGTGCCACCAGGGGAAGTTCAGCAGATACGCAGTATTTT.